A selection of T cell receptor beta chains follows, all from one sample in a study of blood T cell repertoires in COVID-19. Clones were read by immunoSEQ multiplex PCR, and TCRdb kept only the in-frame ones, dropping some. Among 150,000 or so clones listed, approximately 90% were seen once. The material sequenced was peripheral blood. These receptors all stem from a woman aged 45-60 years with acute or convalescent COVID-19. CDR3s include the opening cysteine and the closing phenylalanine or tryptophan. Fields, in order: CDR3 protein, V gene, clone size. Size values are once, few and many counts, or a class for expanded clones, and some rows have none.

CDR3aa: CASGLAFSGRASDEQFF
v_gene: TRBV12-5
abundance: once

CDR3aa: CASSLGRGAAFF
v_gene: TRBV7-9
abundance: .

CDR3aa: CASSLSGGAGETQYF
v_gene: TRBV11-3
abundance: .

CDR3aa: CAWSKTDMNTEAFF
v_gene: TRBV30
abundance: .

CDR3aa: CASSLGGVNTEAFF
v_gene: TRBV3-1/TRBV3-2
abundance: .

CDR3aa: CASSEPGTSGWGLFF
v_gene: TRBV21-1
abundance: .

CDR3aa: CASSDYTEAFF
v_gene: TRBV18
abundance: .

CDR3aa: CASRGGLVEKLFF
v_gene: TRBV7-8
abundance: .

CDR3aa: CASSEGQSSYNSPLHF
v_gene: TRBV2
abundance: .

CDR3aa: CASSFRTGQGLSEKLFF
v_gene: TRBV11-2
abundance: few

CDR3aa: CASNGGSGETQYF
v_gene: TRBV5-4
abundance: once

CDR3aa: CASSQAYNSPLHF
v_gene: TRBV3-1/TRBV3-2
abundance: .

CDR3aa: CASSTQGDQPQHF
v_gene: TRBV12-3/TRBV12-4
abundance: .

CDR3aa: CASSQTSGGTQETQYF
v_gene: TRBV7-6
abundance: .

CDR3aa: CASSLPERELYGYTF
v_gene: TRBV7-9
abundance: .

CDR3aa: CASSLGLAGGFFDEQYF
v_gene: TRBV6-6
abundance: .

CDR3aa: CASSLGQNHGYTF
v_gene: TRBV11-2
abundance: .

CDR3aa: CASSRRGHQETQYF
v_gene: TRBV11-3
abundance: .

CDR3aa: CASSPSGGADEQFF
v_gene: TRBV4-2
abundance: .

CDR3aa: CASSNRDYVLYGYTF
v_gene: TRBV19
abundance: .

CDR3aa: CASSLNQGAGNTIYF
v_gene: TRBV5-1
abundance: .

CDR3aa: CASSKETDTEAFF
v_gene: TRBV7-3
abundance: .

CDR3aa: CASSLDTNYGYTF
v_gene: TRBV5-8
abundance: .

CDR3aa: CASSPLTGREVNEQYF
v_gene: TRBV7-9
abundance: .

CDR3aa: CASSLLPSGSADTQYF
v_gene: TRBV6-4
abundance: .

CDR3aa: CASSYYGGHNEQFF
v_gene: TRBV6-2/TRBV6-3
abundance: .

CDR3aa: CASRSTVQETQYF
v_gene: TRBV19
abundance: .

CDR3aa: CASRSAGGPETQYF
v_gene: TRBV7-2
abundance: .

CDR3aa: CASSTGSRNQPQHF
v_gene: TRBV6-5
abundance: .

CDR3aa: CASSRRTDLYGYTF
v_gene: TRBV7-8
abundance: .

CDR3aa: CASNFRGSNYGYTF
v_gene: TRBV6-5
abundance: .

CDR3aa: CAISEQEGSMNTEAFF
v_gene: TRBV10-3
abundance: many

CDR3aa: CAWNRVSGLDGYTF
v_gene: TRBV30
abundance: .

CDR3aa: CASSGLAGGLQETQYF
v_gene: TRBV5-8
abundance: .

CDR3aa: CASSPPGLAGVYNEQFF
v_gene: TRBV5-1
abundance: .

CDR3aa: CASSYSGQNSGNTIYF
v_gene: TRBV6-2/TRBV6-3
abundance: once

CDR3aa: CASSDFSAGGNEQFF
v_gene: TRBV6-1
abundance: .

CDR3aa: CASSVLGGGANTGELFF
v_gene: TRBV6-2/TRBV6-3
abundance: .

CDR3aa: CAIRPTSGAQSYEQYF
v_gene: TRBV10-3
abundance: .

CDR3aa: CASSLEVGDQPQHF
v_gene: TRBV11-2
abundance: .

CDR3aa: CASSQWGQGYTEAFF
v_gene: TRBV4-3
abundance: .

CDR3aa: CASSEAGVASGNTIYF
v_gene: TRBV2
abundance: .

CDR3aa: CASSPTGGPTGELFF
v_gene: TRBV11-3
abundance: .

CDR3aa: CATSDPGGEQFF
v_gene: TRBV24-1
abundance: .

CDR3aa: CASSLRRLNQPQHF
v_gene: TRBV12-1
abundance: .

CDR3aa: CASSDPAAGNTIYF
v_gene: TRBV6-1
abundance: .

CDR3aa: CASSLTGREQETQYF
v_gene: TRBV5-1
abundance: .

CDR3aa: CASSPTGSTNGYTF
v_gene: TRBV27
abundance: .

CDR3aa: CASSLESQVPRYGYTF
v_gene: TRBV5-1
abundance: .

CDR3aa: CASSSSRGSPYGYTF
v_gene: TRBV11-2
abundance: .

CDR3aa: CASRRDRGTEAFF
v_gene: TRBV11-3
abundance: .

CDR3aa: CSARRGAEQFF
v_gene: TRBV20-1
abundance: .

CDR3aa: CASSWAGSGDEQYF
v_gene: TRBV6-5
abundance: .